The 16 T cell receptor beta chains presented below share a single source sample, sequenced in a study of shared clonotypes between healthy human individuals. Profiled with immunoSEQ multiplex PCR; TCRdb holds only in-frame clones, not every one. Of 1.5 million to 1.9 million clones in the sample, under 99% were seen once. The sequencing input was naive CD4+ T cells sorted from blood. The subset is: CD45RA+ positively selected. The receptors derive from a young man in good health.

The J gene is TRBJ2-7, the V gene TRBV5-4, with 10 positions matching TRBD2. The CDR3 totals 14 residues. After removal of 4 bases from V and 4 bases from J, the junction contained 5 bases not matched to a gene. The germline gives CDR1 SGHNT, CDR2 YYREEE (reference sequence). CDR3 in amino acids: CASSPGLAFYEQYF. CDR3 bases: TGTGCCAGCAGCCCGGGACTAGCGTTTTACGAGCAGTACTTC.

The rearrangement uses TRBV2 and TRBJ2-5; 8 bases line up with TRBD1. The CDR3 sequence is 14 residues long. Per germline, CDR1 SNHLY and CDR2 FYNNEI. Trimming removed 6 bases from V and 3 bases from J; junction bases left unmatched: 6. As DNA, the CDR3 is TGTGCCAGCAGGGGGTCGACAGGGGAAGAGACCCAGTACTTC. The encoded protein is CASRGSTGEETQYF.

The V and J genes are TRBV28 and TRBJ2-2; D is perhaps TRBD2 (5 bases). There are 16 residues in the CDR3. Germline assignment: CDR1 MDHEN and CDR2 SYDVKM. V was pared by 7 bases and J by 4 bases, with 19 bases between. DNA for the CDR3: TGTGCCAGCACCCAAAGGGTCTTAGGAGGCACCGGGGAGCTGTTTTTT. Its protein product is CASTQRVLGGTGELFF.

The CDR3 nucleotides are TGTGCCAGCAGCAAGGGACAGGCCTACTACGAGCAGTACTTC. Translation: CASSKGQAYYEQYF. The rearrangement links TRBV21-1 to TRBJ2-7; the tabulated D call, TRBD1, remains unverified against the DNA. TRBV21-1 has pseudogene status. The CDR3 is 14 residues long.

V is TRBV7-2 and J is TRBJ1-5; the D is unclear. CDR3 size: 13 residues. Trimming cost V 2 bases and J 6 bases, with 8 bases left between them. Germline V gives CDR1 SGHTA, CDR2 FQGNSA. The chain's CDR3 is CASSLSPPQPQHF. The CDR3 region has the DNA TGTGCCAGCAGCTTATCTCCCCCTCAGCCCCAGCATTTT.

This sequence joins TRBV5-1 and TRBJ1-2; TRBD1 agrees at 8 bases. This CDR3 comprises 13 residues. The germline gives CDR1 SGHRS, CDR2 YFSETQ. Losses at the gene ends were 4 bases for V and 8 bases for J; bases not matched to a gene: 7. Written as DNA, the CDR3 is TGCGCCAGCAGCCGCGGACAGGGTGACGGCTACACCTTC. Amino acids: CASSRGQGDGYTF.

The chain couples TRBV6-1 to TRBJ2-3, with 8 bases lining up with TRBD2. The V gene end was trimmed by 5 bases and the J gene end by 0 bases; junction bases not matched to a gene: 4. This CDR3 spans 15 amino acids. Per germline, CDR1 MNHNS and CDR2 SASEGT. This CDR3 is CASSSLAASTDTQYF. DNA for the CDR3: TGTGCCAGCAGTTCACTAGCGGCTAGCACAGATACGCAGTATTTT.

J is TRBJ2-2 and V is TRBV19, with 11 positions matching TRBD1. Germline V lookup: CDR1 LNHDA, CDR2 SQIVND (reference sequence). This CDR3 has 13 amino acids. Losses at the gene ends were 7 bases for V and 6 bases for J; bases not matched to a gene: 1. CDR3 residues: CASTGQGAGELFF. In DNA form, the CDR3 reads TGTGCCAGTACGGGACAGGGGGCCGGGGAGCTGTTTTTT.

Notes on this clone: In the same sample, other DNA sequences code for this CDR3. This chain links TRBV11-2 with TRBJ1-1, with unresolved D. The V gene lost 2 bases and the J gene lost 1 base, with 5 bases spanning the gap. The CDR3 is 13 residues long. Germline assignment: CDR1 SGHAT and CDR2 FQNNGV. The CDR3 sequence: CASSLKANTEAFF. CDR3 sequence (DNA): TGTGCCAGCAGCTTAAAGGCGAACACTGAAGCTTTCTTT.

The chain employs TRBV11-1 and TRBJ1-1, with D uncertain. The CDR3 runs 15 residues. V was cut by 4 bases and J by 4 bases, with 16 bases left in between. In germline, CDR1 is SGHAT, CDR2 FQDESV (reference sequence). CDR3 loop: CASSSLAGKVTEAFF. The CDR3 bases are TGTGCCAGCAGCTCTCTGGCGGGGAAGGTCACTGAAGCTTTCTTT.

Of note for this clone: At the DNA level, this CDR3 is encoded by other sequences in the same sample as well. The rearrangement uses TRBV10-1 and TRBJ2-7, with unresolved D. V was trimmed by 0 bases and J by 3 bases, leaving 6 bases between them. The CDR3 sequence is 13 residues long. CDR1 and CDR2 from the germline V gene are WNHNN and SYGVQD (reference sequence). The chain's CDR3 is CASSESGSYEQYF. DNA for the CDR3: TGCGCCAGCAGTGAGTCTGGTAGCTACGAGCAGTACTTC.

The chain employs TRBV25-1 and TRBJ1-3; D remains ambiguous. This CDR3 is 15 amino acids long. CDR1 is MGHDK, CDR2 SYGVNS, per germline. The V and J ends lost 3 bases and 0 bases respectively, with 9 bases between them. CDR3 nucleotide sequence: TGTGCCAGCAGTGATGCCGGGAGCTCTGGAAACACCATATATTTT. Translation: CASSDAGSSGNTIYF.

This chain connects TRBV5-1 to TRBJ2-7, with D unresolved. Per germline, CDR1 SGHRS and CDR2 YFSETQ. This CDR3 region has 12 residues. Trimming took 1 base from V and 6 from J, leaving 8 bases between them. Here the CDR3 DNA reads TGCGCCAGCAGCTTGCCGGGCCCCGAGCAGTACTTC. It codes for CASSLPGPEQYF.

J is TRBJ2-2 and V is TRBV29-1; D unresolved. Germline CDR1 reads SQVTM; CDR2 reads ANQGSEA. Trimming took 5 bases from V and 6 from J, leaving 10 bases between them. The CDR3 has 12 residues. The CDR3 region has the DNA TGCAGCGTTCCCGTGGCTGCCGGGGAGCTGTTTTTT. Translated, it gives CSVPVAAGELFF.

The chain links TRBV11-3 to TRBJ1-5; D is ambiguous. Germline V gene lookup returns CDR1 SGHNT and CDR2 YENEEA. The CDR3 covers 18 residues. Trimming shortened V by 5 bases and J by 0 bases, and 20 bases separated the two germline ends. Here the CDR3 reads CASSQSRRTIYSNQPQHF. Written as DNA, the CDR3 is TGTGCCAGCAGCCAAAGCCGTCGGACGATATATAGCAATCAGCCCCAGCATTTT.

CDR3 nucleotide sequence: TGTGCCAGCAGCCCCGGGACAGGGAGAAACACCATATATTTT. Translation: CASSPGTGRNTIYF. This chain uses TRBV5-8 with TRBJ1-3; 9 bases match TRBD1. CDR3 size: 14 residues. Looked up from germline, CDR1 is SGHTS and CDR2 is YDEGEE. The J segment lost 5 bases and the V segment lost 4 bases, leaving 4 bases of the junction unmatched.